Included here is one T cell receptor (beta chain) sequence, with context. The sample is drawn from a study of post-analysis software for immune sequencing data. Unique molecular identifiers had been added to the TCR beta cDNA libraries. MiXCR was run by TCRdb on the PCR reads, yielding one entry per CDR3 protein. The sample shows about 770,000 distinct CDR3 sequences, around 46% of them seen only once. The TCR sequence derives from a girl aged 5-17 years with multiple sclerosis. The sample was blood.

CDR3 protein: CASSHAGYNNEQFF. DNA for the CDR3: TGTGCCAGCAGCCATGCCGGCTATAACAATGAGCAGTTCTTC. V and J are TRBV3-1 and TRBJ2-1, with unresolved D. Germline CDR1 reads LGHDT; CDR2 reads YNNKEL (reference sequence). CDR3 length: 14 amino acids. With 3 bases removed from V and 5 bases from J, the gap between germline ends came to 11 bases.